These T cell receptor beta chains were read from a single sample in a study of cytotoxic CD8 clonotypes in ibrutinib-treated CLL. TCRdb keeps only in-frame clones here, not all; method: immunoSEQ multiplex PCR. This table holds about 140,000 clones, about 80% found once. The material sequenced was PBMCs, taken after 12 months of ibrutinib treatment. These receptors were taken from a human donor with chronic lymphocytic leukemia. The CDR3 runs from the conserved cysteine through the conserved F or W. The D gene is left open where the match is weak. Some rows mark clone size as missing; the rest say once, few, many or name a class of expanded clone.

v_gene,abundance,j_gene,len,d_gene,CDR3aa,CDR3nt
TRBV7-8,NA,TRBJ1-4,16,TRBD1,CASSLVGTGGNEKLFF,TGTGCCAGCAGCTTAGTGGGGACAGGTGGTAATGAAAAACTGTTTTTT
TRBV28,NA,TRBJ1-2,13,NA,CASRPMSVRGYTF,TGTGCCAGCAGGCCTATGAGCGTTCGTGGCTACACCTTC
TRBV7-2,NA,TRBJ2-7,14,NA,CASSLQQGSIEQYF,TGTGCCAGCAGCTTACAACAGGGAAGCATCGAGCAGTACTTC
TRBV18,NA,TRBJ1-4,15,TRBD1,CASSPLDREDEKLFF,TGTGCCAGCTCACCACTGGACAGGGAGGATGAAAAACTGTTTTTT
TRBV27,NA,TRBJ1-2,15,NA,CASSLEPLGDYGYTF,TGTGCCAGCAGTTTAGAACCCTTGGGTGACTATGGCTACACCTTC
TRBV6-1,NA,TRBJ1-2,13,NA,CASSERTGYGYTF,TGTGCCAGCAGTGAAAGGACCGGGTATGGCTACACCTTC
TRBV19,NA,TRBJ1-2,15,TRBD1,CASSIGGQANYGYTF,TGTGCCAGTAGTATTGGGGGACAGGCAAACTATGGCTACACCTTC
TRBV2,NA,TRBJ1-3,15,NA,CASRRGDNSGNTIYF,TGTGCCAGCAGGAGAGGGGACAACTCTGGAAACACCATATATTTT
TRBV7-2,few,TRBJ1-2,15,NA,CASSPRAADNYGYTF,TGTGCCAGCAGCCCCAGGGCAGCCGATAACTATGGCTACACCTTC
TRBV6-5,NA,TRBJ2-7,13,NA,CASKPEGFYEQYF,TGTGCCAGCAAACCCGAGGGATTTTACGAGCAGTACTTC
TRBV11-2,NA,TRBJ2-5,15,TRBD2,CASSRTSGGQETQYF,TGTGCCAGCAGCCGGACTAGCGGGGGGCAAGAGACCCAGTACTTC
TRBV11-2,NA,TRBJ1-5,13,NA,CASSPTRDQPQHF,TGTGCCAGCAGCCCCACGCGAGATCAGCCCCAGCATTTT
TRBV6-5,NA,TRBJ1-2,11,NA,CASRGDYGYTF,TGTGCCAGCAGGGGGGACTATGGCTACACCTTC
TRBV1,many,TRBJ2-7,13,NA,CTSSQQAVYEQYF,TGCACCAGCAGCCAACAGGCTGTCTACGAGCAGTACTTC